The rows below give T cell receptor beta chains drawn from one sample of a study of identical twins. Each CDR3 protein gets one entry after TCRdb re-called the 5' RACE reads with MiXCR. Among about 390,000 distinct CDR3 sequences listed, 9% to 10% were seen once. Source material: naive T cells sorted from blood. All receptors come from a woman between 50 and 59 years old in good health. The CDR3 runs from the conserved cysteine through the conserved F or W. A D gene is named only where the DNA matches it firmly. Part of the rows lack a size; the others show once, few, many or a class for expanded clones.

v_gene: TRBV5-6; j_gene: TRBJ2-1; d_gene: -; abundance: -; CDR3aa: CASRAVGVDEQFF; CDR3nt: TGTGCCAGCAGGGCGGTAGGGGTCGATGAGCAGTTCTTC
v_gene: TRBV24-1; j_gene: TRBJ2-2; d_gene: -; abundance: few; CDR3aa: CATSDLMTPGTGELFF; CDR3nt: TGTGCCACCAGTGATTTGATGACCCCGGGCACCGGGGAGCTGTTTTTT
v_gene: TRBV29-1; j_gene: TRBJ1-1; d_gene: -; abundance: few; CDR3aa: CSVDSLRAARFAEAFF; CDR3nt: TGCAGCGTTGACTCCTTAAGGGCGGCCCGGTTCGCTGAAGCTTTCTTT
v_gene: TRBV19; j_gene: TRBJ2-6; d_gene: TRBD1; abundance: once; CDR3aa: CASSLRQGDPGANVLTF; CDR3nt: TGTGCCAGTAGTCTACGACAGGGGGACCCTGGGGCCAACGTCCTGACTTTC
v_gene: TRBV12-3/TRBV12-4; j_gene: TRBJ2-7; d_gene: -; abundance: many; CDR3aa: CASSLFGGSGEQYF; CDR3nt: TGTGCCAGCAGTTTATTCGGGGGCAGCGGCGAGCAGTACTTC
v_gene: TRBV3-1; j_gene: TRBJ1-1; d_gene: -; abundance: -; CDR3aa: CASSRLKGFSTEAFF; CDR3nt: TGTGCCAGCAGCCGTCTGAAGGGGTTCAGCACTGAAGCTTTCTTT
v_gene: TRBV12-3/TRBV12-4; j_gene: TRBJ2-2; d_gene: -; abundance: few; CDR3aa: CASSSRLAGELFF; CDR3nt: TGTGCCAGCAGTTCTCGACTGGCCGGGGAGCTGTTTTTT
v_gene: TRBV29-1; j_gene: TRBJ2-1; d_gene: -; abundance: many; CDR3aa: CSVELVNYNEQFF; CDR3nt: TGCAGCGTTGAACTAGTCAACTACAATGAGCAGTTCTTC
v_gene: TRBV10-3; j_gene: TRBJ1-5; d_gene: -; abundance: -; CDR3aa: CAIINRGRMGNQPQHF; CDR3nt: TGTGCCATCATCAATCGAGGCCGGATGGGCAATCAGCCCCAGCATTTT
v_gene: TRBV5-6; j_gene: TRBJ2-5; d_gene: TRBD1; abundance: few; CDR3aa: CASSRTGVETQYF; CDR3nt: TGTGCCAGCAGTCGGACAGGGGTGGAGACCCAGTACTTC
v_gene: TRBV7-6; j_gene: TRBJ1-1; d_gene: -; abundance: many; CDR3aa: CASSLRGQSTEAFF; CDR3nt: TGTGCCAGCAGCTTACGGGGGCAGAGCACTGAAGCTTTCTTT
v_gene: TRBV10-3; j_gene: TRBJ2-1; d_gene: TRBD1; abundance: many; CDR3aa: CASRAGDSSYNEQFF; CDR3nt: TGTGCCTCCCGAGCAGGGGACAGCTCCTACAATGAGCAGTTCTTC
v_gene: TRBV2; j_gene: TRBJ1-3; d_gene: -; abundance: many; CDR3aa: CASSQKDRRSGNTIYF; CDR3nt: TGTGCCAGCAGCCAAAAGGACAGACGCTCTGGAAACACCATATATTTT
v_gene: TRBV5-1; j_gene: TRBJ2-5; d_gene: -; abundance: -; CDR3aa: CASSLEGQKETQYF; CDR3nt: TGCGCCAGCAGCTTGGAGGGGCAAAAAGAGACCCAGTACTTC
v_gene: TRBV20-1; j_gene: TRBJ2-3; d_gene: TRBD2; abundance: few; CDR3aa: CSALAGGPGKQDTQYF; CDR3nt: TGCAGTGCCTTAGCGGGAGGGCCTGGTAAGCAAGATACGCAGTATTTT
v_gene: TRBV7-6; j_gene: TRBJ1-1; d_gene: -; abundance: few; CDR3aa: CASSLAGKGYTEAFF; CDR3nt: TGTGCCAGCAGCTTAGCCGGGAAGGGTTACACTGAAGCTTTCTTT
v_gene: TRBV27; j_gene: TRBJ1-1; d_gene: -; abundance: few; CDR3aa: CASSFDGGGNTEAFF; CDR3nt: TGTGCCAGCAGTTTTGACGGGGGAGGGAACACTGAAGCTTTCTTT
v_gene: TRBV5-1; j_gene: TRBJ2-3; d_gene: -; abundance: few; CDR3aa: CASSPGAHGGTDTQYF; CDR3nt: TGCGCCAGCAGCCCTGGGGCACACGGGGGCACAGATACGCAGTATTTT
v_gene: TRBV24-1; j_gene: TRBJ2-1; d_gene: TRBD2; abundance: few; CDR3aa: CATSDLSGGSYNEQFF; CDR3nt: TGTGCCACCAGTGATCTCTCGGGGGGCTCCTACAATGAGCAGTTCTTC
v_gene: TRBV5-1; j_gene: TRBJ1-6; d_gene: -; abundance: many; CDR3aa: CASSLDGTSPLHF; CDR3nt: TGCGCCAGCAGCTTGGATGGGACTTCACCCCTCCACTTT
v_gene: TRBV20-1; j_gene: TRBJ2-3; d_gene: TRBD2; abundance: -; CDR3aa: CSATLAGADTQYF; CDR3nt: TGCAGTGCTACCTTAGCGGGAGCAGATACGCAGTATTTT
v_gene: TRBV24-1; j_gene: TRBJ2-6; d_gene: -; abundance: -; CDR3aa: CATASPPGPGANVLTF; CDR3nt: TGTGCCACTGCCTCTCCCCCGGGGCCCGGGGCCAACGTCCTGACTTTC
v_gene: TRBV24-1; j_gene: TRBJ2-3; d_gene: TRBD1; abundance: few; CDR3aa: CATSDLNRGRTDTQYF; CDR3nt: TGTGCCACCAGTGATCTAAACAGGGGCCGCACAGATACGCAGTATTTT
v_gene: TRBV3-1; j_gene: TRBJ1-4; d_gene: -; abundance: many; CDR3aa: CASSQTEKGLFDEKLFF; CDR3nt: TGTGCCAGCAGCCAAACGGAAAAGGGATTGTTTGATGAAAAACTGTTTTTT
v_gene: TRBV4-2; j_gene: TRBJ2-1; d_gene: TRBD2; abundance: many; CDR3aa: CASSQRLADEQFF; CDR3nt: TGTGCCAGCAGCCAACGGCTAGCGGATGAGCAGTTCTTC
v_gene: TRBV10-3; j_gene: TRBJ2-5; d_gene: TRBD2; abundance: many; CDR3aa: CAISRTSGSSGETQYF; CDR3nt: TGTGCCATCAGTCGGACTAGCGGGAGTTCGGGGGAGACCCAGTACTTC
v_gene: TRBV24-1; j_gene: TRBJ2-1; d_gene: TRBD1; abundance: -; CDR3aa: CATSVQGEHNEQFF; CDR3nt: TGTGCCACCAGTGTTCAGGGGGAACACAATGAGCAGTTCTTC
v_gene: TRBV2; j_gene: TRBJ2-1; d_gene: TRBD2; abundance: many; CDR3aa: CASSEVAGGYYNEQFF; CDR3nt: TGTGCCAGCAGTGAAGTAGCGGGAGGTTACTACAATGAGCAGTTCTTC
v_gene: TRBV20-1; j_gene: TRBJ2-3; d_gene: TRBD2; abundance: -; CDR3aa: CSAPLVERGFTQYF; CDR3nt: TGCAGTGCTCCCCTGGTAGAGCGGGGCTTTACGCAGTATTTT
v_gene: TRBV7-2; j_gene: TRBJ1-1; d_gene: TRBD1; abundance: few; CDR3aa: CASSYRDSGLEAFF; CDR3nt: TGTGCCAGCAGCTACCGGGACAGCGGACTCGAAGCTTTCTTT
v_gene: TRBV6-5; j_gene: TRBJ1-1; d_gene: -; abundance: few; CDR3aa: CASREGGKNTEAFF; CDR3nt: TGTGCCTCAAGGGAGGGAGGGAAGAACACTGAAGCTTTCTTT
v_gene: TRBV2; j_gene: TRBJ1-3; d_gene: -; abundance: -; CDR3aa: CAGGGDFRNTIYF; CDR3nt: TGTGCCGGCGGGGGGGACTTCAGAAACACCATATATTTT
v_gene: TRBV7-9; j_gene: TRBJ2-1; d_gene: -; abundance: -; CDR3aa: CASSLTGNDGWDEQFF; CDR3nt: TGTGCCAGCAGCTTAACAGGGAATGACGGCTGGGATGAGCAGTTCTTC
v_gene: TRBV29-1; j_gene: TRBJ2-7; d_gene: -; abundance: many; CDR3aa: CSVGPTGFEQYF; CDR3nt: TGCAGCGTTGGACCAACAGGGTTTGAGCAGTACTTC
v_gene: TRBV29-1; j_gene: TRBJ2-1; d_gene: TRBD2; abundance: many; CDR3aa: CSVEGTSNEQFF; CDR3nt: TGCAGCGTTGAAGGGACTAGCAATGAGCAGTTCTTC
v_gene: TRBV11-2; j_gene: TRBJ2-1; d_gene: -; abundance: many; CDR3aa: CASSLGGTLNEQFF; CDR3nt: TGTGCCAGCAGCTTAGGTGGGACCCTCAATGAGCAGTTCTTC
v_gene: TRBV28; j_gene: TRBJ2-7; d_gene: TRBD1; abundance: few; CDR3aa: CASSPGTGNYEQYF; CDR3nt: TGTGCCAGCAGCCCCGGGACAGGCAACTACGAGCAGTACTTC